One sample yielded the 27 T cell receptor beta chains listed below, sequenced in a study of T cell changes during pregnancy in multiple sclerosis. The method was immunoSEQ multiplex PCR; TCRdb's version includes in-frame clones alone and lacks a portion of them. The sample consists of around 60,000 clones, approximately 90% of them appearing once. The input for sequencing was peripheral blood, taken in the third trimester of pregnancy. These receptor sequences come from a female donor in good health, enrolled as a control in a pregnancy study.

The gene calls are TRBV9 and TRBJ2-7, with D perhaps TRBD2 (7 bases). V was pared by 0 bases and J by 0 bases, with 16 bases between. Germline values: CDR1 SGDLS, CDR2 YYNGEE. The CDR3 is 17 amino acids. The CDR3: CASSVGEGGGSSYEQYF. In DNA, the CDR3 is TGTGCCAGCAGCGTAGGAGAAGGGGGGGGGAGCTCCTACGAGCAGTACTTC.

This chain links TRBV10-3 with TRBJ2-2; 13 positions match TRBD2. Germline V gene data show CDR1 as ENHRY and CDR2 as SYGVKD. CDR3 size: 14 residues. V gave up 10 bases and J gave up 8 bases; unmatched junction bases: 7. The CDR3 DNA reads TGTGCCACCTCGGGACTAGCGGGACTGGGGGAGCTGTTTTTT. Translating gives CATSGLAGLGELFF.

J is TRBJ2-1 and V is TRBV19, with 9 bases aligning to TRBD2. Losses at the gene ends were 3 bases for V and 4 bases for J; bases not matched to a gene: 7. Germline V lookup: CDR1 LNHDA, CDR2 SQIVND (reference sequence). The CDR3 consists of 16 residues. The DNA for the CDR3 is TGTGCCAGTAGTATGGTAGCGGGGGCAAAGTACAATGAGCAGTTCTTC. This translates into CASSMVAGAKYNEQFF.

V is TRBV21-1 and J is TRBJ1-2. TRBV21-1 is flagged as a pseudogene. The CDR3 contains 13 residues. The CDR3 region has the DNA TGTGCCAGCAGCAAAGTGCCCGGGTATGGCTACACCTTC. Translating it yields CASSKVPGYGYTF.

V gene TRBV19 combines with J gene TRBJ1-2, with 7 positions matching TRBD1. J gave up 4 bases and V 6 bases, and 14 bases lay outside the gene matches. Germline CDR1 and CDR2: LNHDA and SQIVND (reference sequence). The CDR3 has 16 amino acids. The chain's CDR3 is CASRGHRDSGSYGYTF. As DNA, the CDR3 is TGTGCCAGTAGGGGACACCGGGACAGCGGAAGCTATGGCTACACCTTC.

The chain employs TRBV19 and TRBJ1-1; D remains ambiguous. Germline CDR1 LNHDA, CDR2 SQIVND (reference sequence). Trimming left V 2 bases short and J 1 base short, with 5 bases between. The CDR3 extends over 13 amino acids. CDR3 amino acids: CASSIISNTEAFF. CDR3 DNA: TGTGCCAGTAGTATAATCTCGAACACTGAAGCTTTCTTT.

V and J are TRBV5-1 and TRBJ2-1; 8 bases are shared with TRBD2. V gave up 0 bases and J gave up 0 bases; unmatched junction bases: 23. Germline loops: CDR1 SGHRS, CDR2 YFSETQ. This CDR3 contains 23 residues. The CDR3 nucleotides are TGCGCCAGCAGCTTGGGGAATTTTCAAGGGCTCGGGGGGGGACCGAGCTCCTACAATGAGCAGTTCTTC. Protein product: CASSLGNFQGLGGGPSSYNEQFF.

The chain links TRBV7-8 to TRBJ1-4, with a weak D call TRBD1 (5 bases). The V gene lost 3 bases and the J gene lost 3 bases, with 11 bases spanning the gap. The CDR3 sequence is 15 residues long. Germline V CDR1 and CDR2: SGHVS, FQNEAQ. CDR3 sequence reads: CASSFATDPNEKLFF. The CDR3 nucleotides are TGTGCCAGCAGCTTTGCGACAGACCCTAATGAAAAACTGTTTTTT.

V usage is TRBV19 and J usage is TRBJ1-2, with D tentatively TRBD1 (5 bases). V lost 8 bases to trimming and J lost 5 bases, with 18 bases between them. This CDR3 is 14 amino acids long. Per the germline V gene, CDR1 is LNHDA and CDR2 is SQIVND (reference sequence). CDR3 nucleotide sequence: TGTGCCAGTCGGGAGGCGGCAGGGAGGTATGGCTACACCTTC. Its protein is CASREAAGRYGYTF. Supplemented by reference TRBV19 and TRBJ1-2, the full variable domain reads DGGITQSPKYLFRKEGQNVTLSCEQNLNHDAMYWYRQDPGQGLRLIYYSQIVNDFQKGDIAEGYSVSREKKESFPLTVTSAQKNPTAFYLCASREAAGRYGYTFGSGTRLTVV.

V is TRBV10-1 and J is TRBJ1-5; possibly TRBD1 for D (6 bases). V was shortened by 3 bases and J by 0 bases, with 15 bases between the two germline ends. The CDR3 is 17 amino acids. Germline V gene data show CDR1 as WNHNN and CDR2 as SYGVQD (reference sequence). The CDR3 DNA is TGCGCCAGCAGTGACCTCACTCAGGGGTATAGCAATCAGCCCCAGCATTTT. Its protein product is CASSDLTQGYSNQPQHF.

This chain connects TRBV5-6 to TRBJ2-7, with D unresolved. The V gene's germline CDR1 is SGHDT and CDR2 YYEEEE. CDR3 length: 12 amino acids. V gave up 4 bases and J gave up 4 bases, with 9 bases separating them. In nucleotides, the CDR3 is TGTGCCAGCAGCCTCGTATCTTACGAGCAGTACTTC. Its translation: CASSLVSYEQYF. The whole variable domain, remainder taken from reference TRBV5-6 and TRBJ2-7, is DAGVTQSPTHLIKTRGQQVTLRCSPKSGHDTVSWYQQALGQGPQFIFQYYEEEERQRGNFPDRFSGHQFPNYSSELNVNALLLGDSALYLCASSLVSYEQYFGPGTRLTVT.

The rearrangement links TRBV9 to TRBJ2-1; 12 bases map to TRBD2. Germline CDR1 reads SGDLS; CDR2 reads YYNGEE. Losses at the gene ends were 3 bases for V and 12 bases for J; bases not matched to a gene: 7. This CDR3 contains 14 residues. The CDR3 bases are TGTGCCAGCAGCGGGACTAGCGGGGAGGTCGGGCAGTTCTTC. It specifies CASSGTSGEVGQFF. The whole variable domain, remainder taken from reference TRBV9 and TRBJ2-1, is DSGVTQTPKHLITATGQRVTLRCSPRSGDLSVYWYQQSLDQGLQFLIQYYNGEERAKGNILERFSAQQFPDLHSELNLSSLELGDSALYFCASSGTSGEVGQFFGPGTRLTVL.

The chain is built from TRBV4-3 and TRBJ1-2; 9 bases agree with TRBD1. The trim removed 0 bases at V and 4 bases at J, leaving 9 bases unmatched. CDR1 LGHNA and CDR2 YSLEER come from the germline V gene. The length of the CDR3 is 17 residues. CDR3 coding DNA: TGCGCCAGCAGCCAAGACGTCACAGGGGGCTACGTCTATGGCTACACCTTC. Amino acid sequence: CASSQDVTGGYVYGYTF.

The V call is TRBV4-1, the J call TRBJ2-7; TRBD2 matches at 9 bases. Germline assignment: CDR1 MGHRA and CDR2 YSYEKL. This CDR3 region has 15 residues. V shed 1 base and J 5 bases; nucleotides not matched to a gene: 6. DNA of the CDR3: TGCGCCAGCAGCCAAGGAGTAGCGGGAGTCGACGAGCAGTACTTC. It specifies CASSQGVAGVDEQYF.

This CDR3 is CASRLSVAGQPQHF. CDR3 DNA: TGTGCCAGCCGACTCAGTGTAGCTGGTCAGCCCCAGCATTTT. The chain has TRBV28 and TRBJ1-5; D is unclear. Per the germline V gene, CDR1 is MDHEN and CDR2 is SYDVKM. The CDR3 is 14 residues long. The V and J ends lost 8 bases and 6 bases respectively, with 17 bases between them.

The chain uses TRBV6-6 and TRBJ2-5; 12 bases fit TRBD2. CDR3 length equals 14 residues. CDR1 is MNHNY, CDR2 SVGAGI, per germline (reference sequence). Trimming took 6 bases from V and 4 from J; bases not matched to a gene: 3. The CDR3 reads CASRGTSGLETQYF. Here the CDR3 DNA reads TGTGCCAGCAGAGGGACTAGCGGGCTAGAGACCCAGTACTTC.

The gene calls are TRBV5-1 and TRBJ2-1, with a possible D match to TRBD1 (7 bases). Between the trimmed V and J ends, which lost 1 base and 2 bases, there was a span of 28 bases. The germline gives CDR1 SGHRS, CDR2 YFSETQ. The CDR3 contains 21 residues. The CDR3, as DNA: TGCGCCAGCAGCTTGCCCGGGACAGAACTACTCCGGGACTGGACCTACAATGAGCAGTTCTTC. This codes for CASSLPGTELLRDWTYNEQFF.

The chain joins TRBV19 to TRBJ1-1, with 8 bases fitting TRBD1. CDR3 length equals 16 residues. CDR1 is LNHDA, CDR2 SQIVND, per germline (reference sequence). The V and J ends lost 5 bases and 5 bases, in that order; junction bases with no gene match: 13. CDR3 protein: CASSSNRGARSTEAFF. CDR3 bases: TGTGCCAGTAGTTCCAACAGGGGGGCAAGGAGTACTGAAGCTTTCTTT.

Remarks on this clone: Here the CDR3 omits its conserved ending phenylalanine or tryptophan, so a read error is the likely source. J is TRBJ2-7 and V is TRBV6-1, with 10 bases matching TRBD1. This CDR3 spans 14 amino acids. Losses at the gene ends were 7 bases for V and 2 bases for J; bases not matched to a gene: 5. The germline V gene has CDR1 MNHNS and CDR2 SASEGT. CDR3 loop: CASNRQGATYEQYL. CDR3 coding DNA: TGTGCCAGCAATAGACAGGGGGCGACCTACGAGCAGTACCTC.

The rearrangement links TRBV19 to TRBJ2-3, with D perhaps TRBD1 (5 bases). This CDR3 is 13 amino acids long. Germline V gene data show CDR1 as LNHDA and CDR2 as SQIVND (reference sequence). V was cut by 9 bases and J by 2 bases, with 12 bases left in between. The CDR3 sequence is CASGGAHTDTQYF. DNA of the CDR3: TGTGCCAGCGGTGGGGCGCACACAGATACGCAGTATTTT.

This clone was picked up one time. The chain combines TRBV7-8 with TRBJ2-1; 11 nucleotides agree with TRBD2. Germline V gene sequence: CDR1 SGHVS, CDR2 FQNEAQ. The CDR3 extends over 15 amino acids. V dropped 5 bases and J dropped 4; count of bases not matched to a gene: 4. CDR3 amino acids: CASSKGLADYNEQFF. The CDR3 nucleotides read TGTGCCAGCAGCAAGGGACTAGCGGATTACAATGAGCAGTTCTTC.

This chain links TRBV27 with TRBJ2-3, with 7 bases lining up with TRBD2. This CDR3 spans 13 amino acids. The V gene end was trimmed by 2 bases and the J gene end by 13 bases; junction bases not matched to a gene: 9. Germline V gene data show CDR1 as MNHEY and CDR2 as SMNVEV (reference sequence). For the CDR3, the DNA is TGTGCCAGCAGTTTAATGCCCCTAGCGGTTGAGTATTTT. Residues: CASSLMPLAVEYF.

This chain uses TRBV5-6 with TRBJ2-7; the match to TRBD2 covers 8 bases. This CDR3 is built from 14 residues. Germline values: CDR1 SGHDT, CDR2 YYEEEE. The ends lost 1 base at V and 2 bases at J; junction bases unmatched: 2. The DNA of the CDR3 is TGTGCCAGCAGCTTGCAGGGACTAGCCTACGAGCAGTACTTC. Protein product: CASSLQGLAYEQYF.

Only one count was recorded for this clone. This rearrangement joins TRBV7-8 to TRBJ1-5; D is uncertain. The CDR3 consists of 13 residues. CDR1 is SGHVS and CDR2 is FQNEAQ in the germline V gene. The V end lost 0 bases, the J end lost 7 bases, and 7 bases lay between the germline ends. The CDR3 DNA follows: TGTGCCAGCAGCTTAGCTCGGTACCAGCCCCAGCATTTT. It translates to CASSLARYQPQHF.

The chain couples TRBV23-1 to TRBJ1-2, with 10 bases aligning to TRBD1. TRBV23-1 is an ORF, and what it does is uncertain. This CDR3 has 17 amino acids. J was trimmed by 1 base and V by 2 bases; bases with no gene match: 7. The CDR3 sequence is CASSQMGQGRYNYGYTF. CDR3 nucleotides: TGCGCCAGCAGTCAAATGGGACAGGGGCGTTATAACTATGGCTACACCTTC.

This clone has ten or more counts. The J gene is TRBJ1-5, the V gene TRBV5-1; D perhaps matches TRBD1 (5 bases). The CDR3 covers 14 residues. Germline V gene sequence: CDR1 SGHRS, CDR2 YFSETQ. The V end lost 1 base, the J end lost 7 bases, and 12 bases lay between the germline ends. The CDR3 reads CASSLFTGEQPQHF. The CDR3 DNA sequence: TGCGCCAGCAGCTTGTTCACAGGTGAACAGCCCCAGCATTTT.

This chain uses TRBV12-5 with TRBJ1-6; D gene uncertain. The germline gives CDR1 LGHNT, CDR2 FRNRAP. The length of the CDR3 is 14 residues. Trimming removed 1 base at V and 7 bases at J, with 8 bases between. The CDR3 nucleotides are TGTGCTAGTGGTTTGGCAGCGCCAAATTCACCCCTCCACTTT. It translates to CASGLAAPNSPLHF.